The sample holds one count of the clone carrying this T cell receptor (beta chain). This specimen comes from a study of siplizumab effects on memory and regulatory T cells. J gave up 7 bases and V 3 bases, and 9 bases lay outside the gene matches. CDR3 size: 15 residues. Germline values: CDR1 SGHNT, CDR2 YYREEE (reference sequence). Produced via immunoSEQ multiplex PCR; TCRdb's table is partial and in-frame only. The sample records approximately 94,000 clones, approximately 91% being singletons. The sequenced material came from CD4+ T cells sorted from blood. The sequence was collected from a human donor in good health. The chain carries TRBV5-4 and TRBJ2-3, with 9 bases identical to TRBD2. The CDR3 nucleotides are TGTGCCAGCAGCTCCAAGGGCGGGGGGGCTTATACGCAGTATTTT. Translation: CASSSKGGGAYTQYF.